The clone carrying this T cell receptor beta chain was detected a few times. What it binds is not known. Staining for CD45RO/CCR7/CD25/CD127/CD95/CD27 allowed sorting of CD4+ naive, central memory, regulatory and stem cell-like memory cells. This specimen comes from a study of beta chain features in type 1 diabetes. What was sequenced were expressed TCRB transcripts, since all of the isolated RNA had been reverse transcribed. Sequencing was performed with immunoSEQ multiplex PCR; in TCRdb, only in-frame clones are kept and a portion is missing. In the table there are 350,000 to 400,000 clones, approximately 16% of which are singletons. Per germline, CDR1 GTSNPN and CDR2 SVGIG (reference sequence). CDR3 size: 12 residues. The ends were cut back, 0 bases at V and 15 bases at J, with 14 bases in the middle. General observations from the study: Shorter TCRB CDR3s, moderately but significantly so, marked every one of the four CD4+ subsets in Type 1 diabetes patients.

The specimen was naive CD4+ T cells from blood. The origin of this receptor is a woman younger than 30 in good health. The genes are TRBV30 and TRBJ1-4; D perhaps matches TRBD1 (5 bases). This CDR3 is CAWSVRGLQVFF. The CDR3 DNA follows: TGTGCCTGGAGTGTAAGGGGCCTCCAAGTGTTTTTT.